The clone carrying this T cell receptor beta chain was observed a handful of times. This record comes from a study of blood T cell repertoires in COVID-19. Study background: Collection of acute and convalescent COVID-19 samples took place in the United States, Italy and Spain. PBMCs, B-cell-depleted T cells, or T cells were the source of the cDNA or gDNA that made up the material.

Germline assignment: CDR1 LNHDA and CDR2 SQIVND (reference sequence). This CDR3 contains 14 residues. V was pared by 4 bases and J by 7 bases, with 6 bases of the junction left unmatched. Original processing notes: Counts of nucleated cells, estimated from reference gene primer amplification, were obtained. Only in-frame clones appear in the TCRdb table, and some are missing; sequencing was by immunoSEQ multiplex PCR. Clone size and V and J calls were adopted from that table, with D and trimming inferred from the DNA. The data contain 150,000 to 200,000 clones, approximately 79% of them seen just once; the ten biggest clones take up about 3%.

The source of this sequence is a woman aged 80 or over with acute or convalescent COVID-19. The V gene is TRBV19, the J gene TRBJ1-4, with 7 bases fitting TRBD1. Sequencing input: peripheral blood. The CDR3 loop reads CASSNRGGSEKLFF. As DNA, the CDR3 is TGTGCCAGTAGTAACAGGGGAGGAAGTGAAAAACTGTTTTTT.